The clone carrying this TCR beta chain was seen only a few times. The data were obtained in a study of response to subunit inactivated influenza vaccine. One entry per CDR3 protein results from TCRdb running MiXCR on the RT-PCR reads. The table includes 700,000 to 800,000 distinct CDR3 sequences, around 20% detected once. This sequence originates from a man between 45 and 60 years old who received an inactivated influenza vaccine. Specimen: PBMCs from blood, collected roughly 5 days after vaccination.

The CDR3 here is CAISESPSYEQYF. Here the CDR3 DNA reads TGTGCCATCAGTGAGTCGCCGTCCTACGAGCAGTACTTC. The chain combines TRBV10-3 with TRBJ2-7; D is ambiguous. The CDR3 loop spans 13 amino acids. V was pared by 0 bases and J by 1 base, with 4 bases between. Germline lookup yields CDR1 ENHRY and CDR2 SYGVKD.